This TCR beta chain was recovered during a study of blood T cell repertoires in COVID-19. The protocol was immunoSEQ multiplex PCR, while the TCRdb copy is restricted to in-frame clones and leaves out a portion. The table lists 210,000 or so clones, around 82% of them singletons. In germline, CDR1 is SQVTM, CDR2 ANQGSEA. CDR3 length: 13 residues. The V segment lost 6 bases and the J segment 5 bases; nucleotides outside the gene matches: 7. This clone was picked up a small number of times. The sample was peripheral blood. This TCR came from a man in his forties or fifties with active or convalescent COVID-19. This chain uses TRBV29-1 with TRBJ2-1, with TRBD1 matching over 7 bases. This CDR3 reads CSVRTGVNNEQFF. In nucleotides, the CDR3 is TGCAGCGTCCGGACAGGAGTGAACAATGAGCAGTTCTTC.